The 26 T cell receptor beta chains in this list originate from one sample, sequenced in a study of metastatic and nonmetastatic thyroid tumors. Each patient came to thyroid surgery without any prior treatment (of any kind). Using MiXCR, TCRdb reanalyzed the PCR reads. Of under 95,000 clones in the sample, around 7.8% were seen once. The sequencing input was blood. The source is a female donor with papillary thyroid cancer or a benign thyroid nodule (not recorded which). Some clones in this sample may be carry-over from other donors' samples.

In this sample, this clone turned up many times. This chain connects TRBV4-1 to TRBJ2-5; 9 positions match TRBD2. Germline V lookup: CDR1 MGHRA, CDR2 YSYEKL. Trimming cost V 0 bases and J 1 base; bases outside gene matches: 3. CDR3 length: 16 amino acids. The CDR3 region is CASSQDSSGVQETQYF. In nucleotides, the CDR3 is TGCGCCAGCAGCCAAGATTCTAGCGGGGTCCAAGAGACCCAGTACTTC.

This clone has just a few counts. V is TRBV7-9 and J is TRBJ1-4; no definite D call. V was cut by 2 bases and J by 3 bases, with 7 bases left in between. The CDR3 is made up of 14 amino acids. Germline V CDR1 and CDR2: SEHNR, FQNEAQ (reference sequence). Written as DNA, the CDR3 is TGTGCCAGCAGCTTAAGGCAGGCTAATGAAAAACTGTTTTTT. It codes for CASSLRQANEKLFF.

This clone showed up many times. The genes are TRBV2 and TRBJ1-6; perhaps TRBD1 as D (5 bases). V lost 4 bases, J lost 0 bases, and 19 bases lay in between. The CDR3 is 19 residues long. From germline, CDR1 is SNHLY and CDR2 FYNNEI. The CDR3 nucleotides are TGTGCCAGCAGTGGAACCGACAGTGACCCCAGCTCCTATAATTCACCCCTCCACTTT. It codes for CASSGTDSDPSSYNSPLHF.

This clone came up many times. J is TRBJ2-1 and V is TRBV7-3; D gene ambiguous. The V gene's germline CDR1 is SGHTA and CDR2 FQGTGA. Deletions cut 2 bases from V and 4 bases from J, with 3 bases between. This CDR3 spans 12 amino acids. Written as DNA, the CDR3 is TGTGCCAGCAGCTTAGGATACAATGAGCAGTTCTTC. Protein: CASSLGYNEQFF.

This clone was seen ten or more times. This chain joins TRBV6-1 and TRBJ2-6; no reliable D call. V lost 6 bases and J lost 4, with 10 bases in between. From germline, CDR1 is MNHNS and CDR2 SASEGT. The CDR3 sequence is 14 residues long. CDR3 loop: CASRTRGGANVLTF. The CDR3, as DNA: TGTGCCAGCAGGACTCGTGGAGGGGCCAACGTCCTGACTTTC.

A few counts support this clone. Possible read error: a much larger clone is one base away. The same CDR3 arises from other DNA sequences in this sample as well. The chain employs TRBV4-2 and TRBJ1-1; tentative D call: TRBD1 (6 bases). The germline CDR1 and CDR2 sequences are LGHNA and YNFKEQ. The CDR3 consists of 17 residues. The CDR3 sequence is CASSQGQARGMNTEAFF. CDR3 nucleotides: TGTGCCAGCAGCCAAGGACAGGCAAGAGGGATGAACACTGAGGCTTTCTTT.

This clone was recorded at least ten times. The V call is TRBV7-9, the J call TRBJ1-3, with 7 bases that match TRBD1. V was pared by 6 bases and J by 0 bases, with 5 bases of the junction left unmatched. This CDR3 has 15 amino acids. The germline V gene encodes CDR1 SEHNR and CDR2 FQNEAQ (reference sequence). For the CDR3, the DNA is TGTGCCAGCAGGAGTGACAGGGACTCTGGAAACACCATATATTTT. Translating gives CASRSDRDSGNTIYF. The full variable domain, in which reference TRBV7-9 and TRBJ1-3 provide the parts outside the CDR3, is DTGVSQNPRHKITKRGQNVTFRCDPISEHNRLYWYRQTLGQGPEFLTYFQNEAQLEKSRLLSDRFSAERPKGSFSTLEIQRTEQGDSAMYLCASRSDRDSGNTIYFGEGSWLTVV.

V gene TRBV12-3 or TRBV12-4 combines with J gene TRBJ2-7; 10 bases are a match to TRBD1. The CDR3 length is 12 residues. Germline trimming cut 2 bases from V and 12 bases from J; bases unmatched to any gene: 4. The CDR3 region has the DNA TGTGCCAGCAGTTTAAGGGGACAGGGGCCGTACTTC. Its protein product is CASSLRGQGPYF.

For this clone: The same CDR3 also results from other DNA sequences found in this sample. The rearrangement joins TRBV3-1 to TRBJ2-7; 7 bases match TRBD1. The CDR3 extends over 14 amino acids. CDR1 and CDR2 from the germline V gene are LGHDT and YNNKEL (reference sequence). The trim removed 0 bases at V and 5 bases at J, leaving 4 bases unmatched. The CDR3 sequence is CASSQDNRGHEQYF. DNA of the CDR3: TGTGCCAGCAGCCAAGATAACAGGGGACACGAGCAGTACTTC.

The chain employs TRBV30 and TRBJ1-1; D is undetermined. The germline gives CDR1 GTSNPN, CDR2 SVGIG (reference sequence). V lost 0 bases, J lost 3 bases, and 8 bases lay in between. The CDR3 has 13 residues. The CDR3 reads CAWSVGEHTEAFF. The CDR3, as DNA: TGTGCCTGGAGTGTTGGGGAACACACTGAAGCTTTCTTT.

This clone was counted many times. The chain uses TRBV11-1 and TRBJ1-1; D uncertain. CDR1 SGHAT and CDR2 FQDESV come from the germline V gene (reference sequence). The CDR3 length is 16 residues. The ends were cut back, 2 bases at V and 3 bases at J, with 16 bases in the middle. The CDR3 region has the DNA TGTGCCAGCAGCTTATCCGGGAGTATTGCGTACACTGAAGCTTTCTTT. Amino acids: CASSLSGSIAYTEAFF.

This clone came up many times. The chain employs TRBV6-1 and TRBJ1-6; D is unresolved. The CDR3 has 14 residues. The germline gives CDR1 MNHNS, CDR2 SASEGT. The V gene lost 3 bases and the J gene lost 13 bases, with 16 bases spanning the gap. This CDR3 is CASSETTERAPLHF. The CDR3 bases are TGTGCCAGCAGTGAGACGACCGAAAGGGCCCCCCTCCACTTT.

This clone was seen at least ten times. J is TRBJ2-3 and V is TRBV7-9; D ambiguous. V was cut by 1 base and J by 6 bases, with 5 bases left in between. The CDR3 runs 12 residues. Looked up from germline, CDR1 is SEHNR and CDR2 is FQNEAQ (reference sequence). CDR3 residues: CASSLVSDTQYF. CDR3 bases: TGTGCCAGCAGCTTAGTTTCGGATACGCAGTATTTT. The full variable domain, rest sourced from reference TRBV7-9 and TRBJ2-3, is DTGVSQNPRHKITKRGQNVTFRCDPISEHNRLYWYRQTLGQGPEFLTYFQNEAQLEKSRLLSDRFSAERPKGSFSTLEIQRTEQGDSAMYLCASSLVSDTQYFGPGTRLTVL.

In this sample, this clone turned up a few times. This chain uses TRBV19 with TRBJ2-7; a possible D gene is TRBD1 (6 bases). Germline CDR1 reads LNHDA; CDR2 reads SQIVND (reference sequence). The CDR3 runs 13 residues. The V end lost 6 bases, the J end lost 4 bases, and 13 bases lay between the germline ends. The CDR3 region is CASRPLDSYEQYF. For the CDR3, the DNA is TGTGCCAGTAGACCCCTGGACAGTTACGAGCAGTACTTC.

Sample share makes this clone medium-sized. This chain connects TRBV6-1 to TRBJ2-1, with 8 nucleotides matching TRBD2. The CDR3 has 15 amino acids. Germline CDR1 reads MNHNS; CDR2 reads SASEGT. V trimming: 2 bases; J trimming: 7 bases; junction bases outside the gene matches: 7. The DNA for the CDR3 is TGTGCCAGCAGTGAATCGGGGGGGGGTCCGAATGAGCAGTTCTTC. This sequence encodes CASSESGGGPNEQFF.

This clone was counted a few times. This may stem from a read error, because a much larger clone lies one nucleotide away. CDR3: CASGEYSGGAGAYNEQFF. CDR3 nucleotide sequence: TGTGCCAGCGGTGAATATAGCGGGGGGGCCGGGGCCTACAATGAGCAGTTCTTC. This chain links TRBV6-1 with TRBJ2-1; 11 nucleotides agree with TRBD2. The CDR3 length is 18 residues. CDR1 MNHNS and CDR2 SASEGT come from the germline V gene.

There are a few counts of this clone. J is TRBJ2-3 and V is TRBV12-5; 12 bases are a match to TRBD2. V dropped 4 bases and J dropped 5; count of bases not matched to a gene: 7. The germline V gene encodes CDR1 LGHNT and CDR2 FRNRAP. The CDR3 is made up of 16 amino acids. The CDR3: CASGSYLAGGGDTQYF. CDR3 bases: TGTGCTAGTGGTTCCTACCTAGCGGGGGGGGGAGATACGCAGTATTTT. Full variable domain (rest looked up from reference TRBV12-5 and TRBJ2-3): DARVTQTPRHKVTEMGQEVTMRCQPILGHNTVFWYRQTMMQGLELLAYFRNRAPLDDSGMPKDRFSAEMPDATLATLKIQPSEPRDSAVYFCASGSYLAGGGDTQYFGPGTRLTVL.

For this clone: This may arise from a read error, as a much more abundant clone is one base away. Other DNA sequences in this sample translate to the same CDR3. V and J are TRBV7-2 and TRBJ2-5, with 10 bases matching TRBD2. CDR3 length: 13 residues. The germline V gene has CDR1 SGHTA and CDR2 FQGNSA. The CDR3 region has the DNA TGTGCCAGCAGCCGGACTAGCGGAGAGACCCAGTATTTC. Residues: CASSRTSGETQYF.

This clone was counted only a few times. This sequence may be a read error, since a much larger clone differs from it by one base. The V call is TRBV28, the J call TRBJ2-1; no definite D call. The V gene's germline CDR1 is MDHEN and CDR2 SYDVKM. The germline V and J ends were trimmed by 6 bases and 9 bases, with 3 bases remaining between them. This CDR3 region has 9 residues. The CDR3 reads CASRIEQFF. CDR3 in DNA: TGTGCCAGCAGAATTGAGCAGTTCTTC.

The chain has TRBV5-6 and TRBJ1-6, with D possibly matching TRBD1 (6 bases). The CDR3 is 15 residues long. Deletions cut 0 bases from V and 10 bases from J, with 14 bases between. Germline values: CDR1 SGHDT, CDR2 YYEEEE. The CDR3 nucleotides are TGTGCCAGCAGCTTGGGGGGGGCAGGGGCGTCACCCCTCCACTTT. This translates into CASSLGGAGASPLHF.

Many counts were recorded for this clone. In DNA form, the CDR3 reads TGTGCCAGCAGTCCTGGCCCCGGACAGGGCGACACCGGGGAGCTGTTTTTT. Translated: CASSPGPGQGDTGELFF. This chain links TRBV6-1 with TRBJ2-2, with 8 positions matching TRBD1. The CDR3 is 17 amino acids. Germline V CDR1 and CDR2: MNHNS, SASEGT. J was trimmed by 3 bases and V by 5 bases; bases with no gene match: 11.

This clone was counted at least ten times. Given a much more abundant clone one base away, this may be a read error. The chain joins TRBV28 to TRBJ2-7; 10 nucleotides match TRBD1. The CDR3 loop spans 16 amino acids. Germline V lookup: CDR1 MDHEN, CDR2 SYDVKM. The CDR3 here is CASSTPRQGADYEQHF. The CDR3 nucleotides are TGTGCCAGCAGTACCCCGAGACAGGGGGCTGACTACGAGCAGCACTTC.

This clone was detected ten times or more. The chain links TRBV29-1 to TRBJ2-7, with D tentatively TRBD2 (6 bases). From germline, CDR1 is SQVTM and CDR2 ANQGSEA. Trimming pared 0 bases from V and 3 bases from J, leaving 12 bases between. The CDR3 sequence is 14 residues long. CDR3 amino acids: CSVEDGGNSYEQYF. In nucleotides, the CDR3 is TGCAGCGTTGAAGACGGGGGAAATAGCTACGAGCAGTACTTC.

This clone was seen at least ten times. Other DNA sequences of this sample code for an identical CDR3. The rearrangement uses TRBV9 and TRBJ2-1, with 12 nucleotides matching TRBD2. This CDR3 region has 16 residues. Losses at the gene ends were 2 bases for V and 2 bases for J; bases not matched to a gene: 2. Germline V gene sequence: CDR1 SGDLS, CDR2 YYNGEE. The CDR3: CASSVRLAGAYNEQFF. As DNA, the CDR3 is TGTGCCAGCAGCGTCCGACTAGCGGGGGCCTACAATGAGCAGTTCTTC.

Of note for this clone: An end of the junction differs from the germline gene, which may be a read error. The rearrangement uses TRBV20-1 and TRBJ1-5; D is possibly TRBD1 (5 bases). CDR3 length: 12 amino acids. Germline CDR1 is DFQATT and CDR2 is SNEGSKA (reference sequence). This CDR3 reads CSATRGDHPQHF. The CDR3 DNA reads TGCAGTGCTACTAGAGGGGATCATCCCCAGCATTTT.

This clone was detected ten times or more. This rearrangement joins TRBV6-1 to TRBJ1-1; D is perhaps TRBD1 (5 bases). Germline CDR1 reads MNHNS; CDR2 reads SASEGT. The CDR3 length is 14 residues. Trimming left V 7 bases short and J 4 bases short, with 16 bases between. CDR3 region: CASTRRGMGTEAFF. As DNA, the CDR3 is TGTGCCAGCACCCGAAGGGGAATGGGCACTGAAGCTTTCTTT.